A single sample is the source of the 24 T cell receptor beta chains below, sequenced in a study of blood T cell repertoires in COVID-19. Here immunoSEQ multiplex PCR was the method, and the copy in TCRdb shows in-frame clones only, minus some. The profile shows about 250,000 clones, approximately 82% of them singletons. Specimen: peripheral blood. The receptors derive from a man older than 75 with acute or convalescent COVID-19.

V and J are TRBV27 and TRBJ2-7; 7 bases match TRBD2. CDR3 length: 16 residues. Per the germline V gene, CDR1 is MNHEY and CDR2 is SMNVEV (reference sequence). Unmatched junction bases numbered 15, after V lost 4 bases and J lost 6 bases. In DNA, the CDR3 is TGTGCCAGCAGTTCCCTCTCCAGAGGGAGGGCCGTCGAGCAGTACTTC. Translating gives CASSSLSRGRAVEQYF.

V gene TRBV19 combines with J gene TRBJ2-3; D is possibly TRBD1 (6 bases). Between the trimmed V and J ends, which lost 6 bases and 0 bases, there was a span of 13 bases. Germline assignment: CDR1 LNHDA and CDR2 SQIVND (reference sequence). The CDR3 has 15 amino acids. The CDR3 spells CASSKYRDSTDTQYF. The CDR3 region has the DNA TGTGCCAGTAGCAAGTACAGGGATAGCACAGATACGCAGTATTTT.

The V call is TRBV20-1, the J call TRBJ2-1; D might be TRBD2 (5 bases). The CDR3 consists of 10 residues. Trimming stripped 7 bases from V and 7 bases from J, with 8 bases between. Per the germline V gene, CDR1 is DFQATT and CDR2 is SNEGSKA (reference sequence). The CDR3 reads CSGRRNEQFF. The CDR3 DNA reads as TGCAGTGGGAGGCGAAATGAGCAGTTCTTC.

The CDR3 reads CASSSPSGGGYNEQFF. CDR3 sequence (DNA): TGTGCCAGCAGTTCCCCTAGCGGGGGGGGGTACAATGAGCAGTTCTTC. The V and J genes are TRBV28 and TRBJ2-1; 12 nucleotides line up with TRBD2. This CDR3 is built from 16 residues. Per the germline V gene, CDR1 is MDHEN and CDR2 is SYDVKM. Germline trimming cut 4 bases from V and 4 bases from J; bases unmatched to any gene: 5. Together with reference TRBV28 and TRBJ2-1, the CDR3 gives the full variable domain: DVKVTQSSRYLVKRTGEKVFLECVQDMDHENMFWYRQDPGLGLRLIYFSYDVKMKEKGDIPEGYSVSREKKERFSLILESASTNQTSMYLCASSSPSGGGYNEQFFGPGTRLTVL.

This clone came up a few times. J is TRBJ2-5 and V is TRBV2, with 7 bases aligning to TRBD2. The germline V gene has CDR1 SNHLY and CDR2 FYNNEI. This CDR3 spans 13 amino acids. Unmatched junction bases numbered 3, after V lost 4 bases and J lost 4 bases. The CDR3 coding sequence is TGTGCCAGCAGTGGAGGGGAGGGAGAGACCCAGTACTTC. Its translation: CASSGGEGETQYF.

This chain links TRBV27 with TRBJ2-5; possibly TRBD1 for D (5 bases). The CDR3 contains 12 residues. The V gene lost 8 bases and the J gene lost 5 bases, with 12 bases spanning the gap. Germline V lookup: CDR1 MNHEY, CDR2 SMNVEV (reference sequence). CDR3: CASGHSKETQYF. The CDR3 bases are TGTGCCAGCGGACACAGTAAGGAGACCCAGTACTTC.

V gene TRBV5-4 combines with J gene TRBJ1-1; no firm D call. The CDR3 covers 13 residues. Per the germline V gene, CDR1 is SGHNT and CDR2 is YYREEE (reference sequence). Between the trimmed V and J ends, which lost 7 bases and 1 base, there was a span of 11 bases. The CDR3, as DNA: TGTGCCAGCCTTAGACGGGGGAACACTGAAGCTTTCTTT. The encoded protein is CASLRRGNTEAFF.

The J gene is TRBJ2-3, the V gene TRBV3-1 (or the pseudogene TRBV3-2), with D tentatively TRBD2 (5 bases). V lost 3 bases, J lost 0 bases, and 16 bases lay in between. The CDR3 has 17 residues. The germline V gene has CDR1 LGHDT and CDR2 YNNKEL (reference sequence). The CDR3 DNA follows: TGTGCCAGCAGCCAGGGGAACCGGGGTTTGAGCACAGATACGCAGTATTTT. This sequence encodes CASSQGNRGLSTDTQYF.

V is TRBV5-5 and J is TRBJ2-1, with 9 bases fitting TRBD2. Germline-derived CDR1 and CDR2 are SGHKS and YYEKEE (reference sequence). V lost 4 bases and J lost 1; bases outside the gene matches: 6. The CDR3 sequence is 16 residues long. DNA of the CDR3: TGTGCCAGCAGCCTACGGACTAGCGTGTCCTACAATGAGCAGTTCTTC. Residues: CASSLRTSVSYNEQFF.

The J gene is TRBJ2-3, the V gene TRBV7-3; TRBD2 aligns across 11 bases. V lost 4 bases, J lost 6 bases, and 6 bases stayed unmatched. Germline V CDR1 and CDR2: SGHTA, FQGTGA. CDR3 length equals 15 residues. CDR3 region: CASSSTSGILDTQYF. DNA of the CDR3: TGTGCCAGCAGCTCGACTAGCGGGATATTGGATACGCAGTATTTT.

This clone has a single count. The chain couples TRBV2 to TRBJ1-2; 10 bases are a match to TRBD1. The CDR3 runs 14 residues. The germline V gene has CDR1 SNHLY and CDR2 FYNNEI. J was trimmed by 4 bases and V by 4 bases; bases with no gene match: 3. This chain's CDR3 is CASSGQGASYGYTF. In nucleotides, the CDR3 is TGTGCCAGCAGTGGACAGGGGGCAAGCTATGGCTACACCTTC.

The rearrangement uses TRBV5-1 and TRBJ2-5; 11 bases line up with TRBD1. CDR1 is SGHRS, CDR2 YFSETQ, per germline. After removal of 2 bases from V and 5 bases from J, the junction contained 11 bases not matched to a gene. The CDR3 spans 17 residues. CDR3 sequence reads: CASSLGTGTGGRETQYF. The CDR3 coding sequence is TGCGCCAGCAGCTTAGGAACCGGGACAGGGGGACGGGAGACCCAGTACTTC. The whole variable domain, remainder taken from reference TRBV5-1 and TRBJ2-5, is KAGVTQTPRYLIKTRGQQVTLSCSPISGHRSVSWYQQTPGQGLQFLFEYFSETQRNKGNFPGRFSGRQFSNSRSEMNVSTLELGDSALYLCASSLGTGTGGRETQYFGPGTRLLVL.

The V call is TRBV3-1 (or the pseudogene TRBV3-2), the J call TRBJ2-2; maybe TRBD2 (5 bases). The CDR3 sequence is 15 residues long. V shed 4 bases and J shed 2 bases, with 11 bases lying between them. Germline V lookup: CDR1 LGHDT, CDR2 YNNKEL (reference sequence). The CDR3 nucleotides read TGTGCCAGCAGCCTTCGGGGTACCAACACCGGGGAGCTGTTTTTT. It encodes CASSLRGTNTGELFF.

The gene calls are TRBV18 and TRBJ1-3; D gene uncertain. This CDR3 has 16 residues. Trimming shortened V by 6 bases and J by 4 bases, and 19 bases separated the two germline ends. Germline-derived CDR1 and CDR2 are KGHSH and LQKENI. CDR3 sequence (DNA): TGTGCCAGCTCGCCGGGTCTGGTGGATCGGGGAAACACCATATATTTT. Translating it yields CASSPGLVDRGNTIYF.

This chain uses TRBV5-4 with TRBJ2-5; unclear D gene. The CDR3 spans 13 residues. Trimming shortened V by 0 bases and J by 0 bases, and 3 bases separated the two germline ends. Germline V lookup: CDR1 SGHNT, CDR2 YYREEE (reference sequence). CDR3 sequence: CASSLADQETQYF. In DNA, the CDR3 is TGTGCCAGCAGCTTGGCAGACCAAGAGACCCAGTACTTC.

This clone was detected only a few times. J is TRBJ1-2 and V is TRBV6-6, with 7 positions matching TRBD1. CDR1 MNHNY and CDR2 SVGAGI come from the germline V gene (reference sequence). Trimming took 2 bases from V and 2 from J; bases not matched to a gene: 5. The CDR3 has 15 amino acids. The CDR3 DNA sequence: TGTGCCAGCAGTTACCCAGGGACAGCAAACTATGGCTACACCTTC. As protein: CASSYPGTANYGYTF.

CDR3 sequence reads: CASLSFRGDEQFF. The CDR3 DNA is TGTGCCAGCTTGTCTTTTCGGGGAGATGAGCAGTTCTTC. The V and J genes are TRBV18 and TRBJ2-1; the D gene is possibly TRBD2 (5 bases). CDR3 length equals 13 residues. Germline assignment: CDR1 KGHSH and CDR2 LQKENI. Between the trimmed V and J ends, which lost 7 bases and 8 bases, there was a span of 15 bases.

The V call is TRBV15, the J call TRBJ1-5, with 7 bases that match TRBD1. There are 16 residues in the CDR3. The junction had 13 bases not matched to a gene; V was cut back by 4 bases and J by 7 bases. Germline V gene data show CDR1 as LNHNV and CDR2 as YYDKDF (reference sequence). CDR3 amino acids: CATSTSVDRVGQPQHF. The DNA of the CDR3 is TGTGCCACCAGCACCTCCGTCGACAGGGTAGGGCAGCCCCAGCATTTT.

Written as DNA, the CDR3 is TGCGCCAGCAGCAATGGTATGCAGGGAGGTTTGAACGAGCAGTACTTC. Protein sequence: CASSNGMQGGLNEQYF. The genes are TRBV5-1 and TRBJ2-7; D is perhaps TRBD2 (6 bases). Germline CDR1 SGHRS, CDR2 YFSETQ. This CDR3 is built from 16 residues. The V end was cut by 4 bases, the J end by 5 bases, with 22 bases between.

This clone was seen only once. The CDR3 DNA reads as TGTGCCAGCAGCCAAGACTTCACTAGCGGGGGGGCGCAGTATTTT. It codes for CASSQDFTSGGAQYF. V gene TRBV3-1 (or the pseudogene TRBV3-2) combines with J gene TRBJ2-3, with TRBD2 identical over 13 bases. The CDR3 extends over 15 amino acids. Germline V CDR1 and CDR2: LGHDT, YNNKEL (reference sequence). V was pared by 0 bases and J by 10 bases, with 4 bases of the junction left unmatched.

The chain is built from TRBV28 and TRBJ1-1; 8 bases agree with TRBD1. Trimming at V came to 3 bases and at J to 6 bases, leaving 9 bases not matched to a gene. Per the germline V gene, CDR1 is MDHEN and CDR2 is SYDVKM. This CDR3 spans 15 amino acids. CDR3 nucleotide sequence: TGTGCCAGCAGTTTGAGGTCCAGGGGGCATTCTGAAGCTTTCTTT. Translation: CASSLRSRGHSEAFF.

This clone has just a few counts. In DNA form, the CDR3 reads TGTGCCAGTAGTATATCCAGGGGTTTGGATTCACCCCTCCACTTT. Translated: CASSISRGLDSPLHF. The gene calls are TRBV19 and TRBJ1-6; possibly TRBD1 for D (6 bases). The CDR3 is 15 residues long. Germline V gene sequence: CDR1 LNHDA, CDR2 SQIVND (reference sequence). With 2 bases removed from V and 8 bases from J, the gap between germline ends came to 13 bases.

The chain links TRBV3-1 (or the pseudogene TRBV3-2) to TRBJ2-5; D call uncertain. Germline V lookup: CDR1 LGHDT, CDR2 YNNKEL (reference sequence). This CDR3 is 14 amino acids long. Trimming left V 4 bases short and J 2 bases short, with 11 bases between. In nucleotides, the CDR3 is TGTGCCAGCAGCCGAGGTGCGAGTCAAGAGACCCAGTACTTC. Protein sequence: CASSRGASQETQYF.

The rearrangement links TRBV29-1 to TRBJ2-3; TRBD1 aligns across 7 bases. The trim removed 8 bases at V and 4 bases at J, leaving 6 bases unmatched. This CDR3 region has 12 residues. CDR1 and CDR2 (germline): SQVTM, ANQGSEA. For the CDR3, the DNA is TGCAGCTCCACAGGGGCCGCAGATACGCAGTATTTT. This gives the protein CSSTGAADTQYF.